These 26 T cell receptor beta chains share one sample of origin, sequenced in a study of control samples from healthy donors and cancer patients. Here immunoSEQ multiplex PCR was the method, and the copy in TCRdb shows in-frame clones only, minus some. The sample contains about 83,000 clones, 90% to 95% of which appear only once. The sequenced sample consisted of blood. Source of these receptors: a man aged 50 or older in good health.

The chain has TRBV6-1 and TRBJ1-2; D is unresolved. This CDR3 has 13 residues. From germline, CDR1 is MNHNS and CDR2 SASEGT. With 0 bases removed from V and 4 bases from J, the gap between germline ends came to 6 bases. The CDR3 spells CASSEALGYGYTF. CDR3 nucleotides: TGTGCCAGCAGTGAAGCGCTGGGCTATGGCTACACCTTC.

The chain recombines TRBV12-5 with TRBJ1-3, with D possibly matching TRBD1 (5 bases). The V gene's germline CDR1 is LGHNT and CDR2 FRNRAP. The CDR3 is 16 residues long. The V end was cut by 7 bases, the J end by 0 bases, with 16 bases between. CDR3 DNA sequence: TGTGCTAGTGAGGTCAGGGCAGGCCTCTCTGGAAACACCATATATTTT. This translates into CASEVRAGLSGNTIYF.

The V call is TRBV6-5, the J call TRBJ2-7; D unresolved. Germline lookup yields CDR1 MNHEY and CDR2 SVGAGI. The CDR3 is 10 amino acids. The V end lost 5 bases, the J end lost 3 bases, and 2 bases lay between the germline ends. The CDR3 protein is CASSHYEQYF. CDR3 nucleotides: TGTGCCAGCAGTCACTACGAGCAGTACTTC.

This chain joins TRBV12-3 or TRBV12-4 and TRBJ1-1; unclear D gene. This CDR3 is 12 amino acids long. Deletions cut 6 bases from V and 7 bases from J, with 12 bases between. CDR3 sequence (DNA): TGTGCCAGCAGATGGCCCGGCGGTGAAGCTTTCTTT. Amino acids: CASRWPGGEAFF.

The CDR3 sequence is CASSDRRRGDTEAFF. DNA for the CDR3: TGCGCCAGCAGTGACCGCCGAAGGGGTGACACTGAAGCTTTCTTT. The chain carries TRBV10-2 and TRBJ1-1, with D perhaps matching TRBD1 (5 bases). The germline V gene has CDR1 WSHSY and CDR2 SAAADI. Between the trimmed V and J ends, which lost 3 bases and 3 bases, there was a span of 14 bases. The CDR3 totals 15 residues.

This chain joins TRBV10-1 and TRBJ1-1, with D perhaps TRBD1 (5 bases). CDR1 is WNHNN and CDR2 is SYGVQD in the germline V gene (reference sequence). V shed 3 bases and J shed 5 bases, with 10 bases lying between them. The CDR3 is 13 residues long. The CDR3 DNA reads as TGCGCCAGCAGTGATAGGGGTCGGACTGAAGCTTTCTTT. Amino acid sequence: CASSDRGRTEAFF.

V usage is TRBV18 and J usage is TRBJ1-1, with D perhaps matching TRBD1 (6 bases). Trimming pared 2 bases from V and 6 bases from J, leaving 16 bases between. The CDR3 runs to 15 residues. Germline CDR1 is KGHSH and CDR2 is LQKENI. The CDR3 sequence: CASSPGDRRGPEAFF. CDR3 sequence (DNA): TGTGCCAGCTCACCAGGGGATCGCAGGGGACCTGAAGCTTTCTTT.

V usage is TRBV15 and J usage is TRBJ1-1; 9 bases agree with TRBD1. The CDR3 extends over 14 amino acids. Germline V gives CDR1 LNHNV, CDR2 YYDKDF (reference sequence). Losses at the gene ends were 4 bases for V and 8 bases for J; bases not matched to a gene: 8. For the CDR3, the DNA is TGTGCCACCAGCATAGGGGACAGGGCTAAGGAAGCTTTCTTT. Its translation is CATSIGDRAKEAFF.

This sequence joins TRBV3-1 (or the pseudogene TRBV3-2) and TRBJ2-6; D might be TRBD2 (5 bases). The CDR3 contains 16 residues. The V gene lost 3 bases and the J gene lost 0 bases, with 9 bases spanning the gap. In germline, CDR1 is LGHDT, CDR2 YNNKEL (reference sequence). Here the CDR3 DNA reads TGTGCCAGCAGCCACCACGCGGGCTCTGGGGCCAACGTCCTGACTTTC. This sequence encodes CASSHHAGSGANVLTF.

The chain links TRBV19 to TRBJ1-5; TRBD1 matches 7 bases. Looked up from germline, CDR1 is LNHDA and CDR2 is SQIVND (reference sequence). V trimming: 3 bases; J trimming: 0 bases; junction bases outside the gene matches: 11. The CDR3 spans 18 residues. The CDR3 bases are TGTGCCAGTAGTATCACCCGGACAGGAGCTTATAGCAATCAGCCCCAGCATTTT. As protein: CASSITRTGAYSNQPQHF.

The chain has TRBV27 and TRBJ1-4; 8 bases are shared with TRBD1. CDR1 MNHEY and CDR2 SMNVEV come from the germline V gene (reference sequence). The CDR3 spans 15 residues. The V and J ends lost 8 bases and 10 bases, in that order; junction bases with no gene match: 15. The DNA for the CDR3 is TGTGCCAGCGCGGTCCGACAGGGGAAAAAGCGAAAACTGTTTTTT. This codes for CASAVRQGKKRKLFF.

The chain has TRBV7-9 and TRBJ2-1; perhaps TRBD2 as D (6 bases). The germline V gene has CDR1 SEHNR and CDR2 FQNEAQ (reference sequence). This CDR3 region has 13 residues. V gave up 0 bases and J gave up 12 bases, with 12 bases separating them. The CDR3 nucleotides read TGTGCCAGCAGCTTAGCGCGGTCAGCGGGGCAGTTCTTC. This sequence encodes CASSLARSAGQFF. Using reference TRBV7-9 and TRBJ2-1 for the parts outside the CDR3, the full variable domain is DTGVSQNPRHKITKRGQNVTFRCDPISEHNRLYWYRQTLGQGPEFLTYFQNEAQLEKSRLLSDRFSAERPKGSFSTLEIQRTEQGDSAMYLCASSLARSAGQFFGPGTRLTVL.

In DNA, the CDR3 is TGTGCCAGTTTCCAGGGCGAACATTATGGCTACACCTTC. Its translation: CASFQGEHYGYTF. The chain recombines TRBV19 with TRBJ1-2; a weak D match, TRBD1 (5 bases). Germline values: CDR1 LNHDA, CDR2 SQIVND (reference sequence). This CDR3 region has 13 residues. The V end lost 8 bases, the J end lost 5 bases, and 15 bases lay between the germline ends.

This chain links TRBV3-1 (or the pseudogene TRBV3-2) with TRBJ1-2; no firm D call. This CDR3 is 13 amino acids long. V was shortened by 1 base and J by 3 bases, with 6 bases between the two germline ends. Germline V gene data show CDR1 as LGHDT and CDR2 as YNNKEL (reference sequence). The CDR3 DNA sequence: TGTGCCAGCAGCCAAGGGCAGTACTATGGCTACACCTTC. It yields the protein CASSQGQYYGYTF.

This chain connects TRBV2 to TRBJ1-2; TRBD1 aligns across 8 bases. CDR3 length equals 12 residues. Germline trimming cut 6 bases from V and 8 bases from J; bases unmatched to any gene: 5. The germline V gene encodes CDR1 SNHLY and CDR2 FYNNEI. CDR3: CASSPGGWGYTF. In nucleotides, the CDR3 is TGTGCCAGCAGCCCAGGGGGCTGGGGCTACACCTTC.

The rearrangement links TRBV7-9 to TRBJ1-4, with no clear D. Trimming stripped 5 bases from V and 5 bases from J, with 12 bases between. This CDR3 contains 14 residues. In germline, CDR1 is SEHNR, CDR2 FQNEAQ (reference sequence). In DNA form, the CDR3 reads TGTGCCAGCAGCAGCATCCCGAGGAATGAAAAACTGTTTTTT. As protein: CASSSIPRNEKLFF.

The J gene is TRBJ1-2, the V gene TRBV27; TRBD1 aligns across 8 bases. Per germline, CDR1 MNHEY and CDR2 SMNVEV (reference sequence). This CDR3 has 14 residues. With V trimmed by 5 bases and J by 7 bases, 9 bases remained unmatched. The CDR3 region is CASSTLQGGGGYTF. CDR3 DNA sequence: TGTGCCAGCAGTACACTACAGGGGGGTGGTGGCTACACCTTC.

The gene calls are TRBV15 and TRBJ1-1; 8 bases are a match to TRBD1. CDR3 size: 13 residues. Germline V lookup: CDR1 LNHNV, CDR2 YYDKDF (reference sequence). The trim removed 5 bases at V and 3 bases at J, leaving 2 bases unmatched. CDR3 nucleotide sequence: TGTGCCACCAGCGGGGACAGGTACACTGAAGCTTTCTTT. It encodes CATSGDRYTEAFF.

This sequence joins TRBV6-2 or TRBV6-3 and TRBJ1-5; unclear D gene. V was clipped by 4 bases and J by 3 bases, with 16 bases between them. Germline V CDR1 and CDR2: MNHEY, SVGEGT. This CDR3 spans 16 amino acids. DNA of the CDR3: TGTGCCAGCAGTTTTCGACGGGGATCGGTCAATCAGCCCCAGCATTTT. Translation: CASSFRRGSVNQPQHF.

The chain combines TRBV14 with TRBJ1-2; TRBD1 aligns across 9 bases. This CDR3 comprises 18 residues. Germline V CDR1 and CDR2: SGHDN, FVKESK. V was pared by 2 bases and J by 0 bases, with 10 bases of the junction left unmatched. In DNA, the CDR3 is TGTGCCAGCAGCCAAATCGGGACAGGGATTTTTGCTAACTATGGCTACACCTTC. Its protein is CASSQIGTGIFANYGYTF. Filled out from reference TRBV14 and TRBJ1-2, the complete variable domain reads EAGVTQFPSHSVIEKGQTVTLRCDPISGHDNLYWYRRVMGKEIKFLLHFVKESKQDESGMPNNRFLAERTGGTYSTLKVQPAELEDSGVYFCASSQIGTGIFANYGYTFGSGTRLTVV.

The sample holds a few counts of this clone. The chain carries TRBV7-9 and TRBJ2-7; D is unclear. CDR1 and CDR2 (germline): SEHNR, FQNEAQ (reference sequence). The CDR3 runs 12 residues. Trimming pared 2 bases from V and 5 bases from J, leaving 7 bases between. The CDR3 here is CASSLFGDEQYF. CDR3 sequence (DNA): TGTGCCAGCAGCTTATTTGGTGACGAGCAGTACTTC.

The chain is built from TRBV19 and TRBJ1-5; 8 positions agree with TRBD1. V shed 3 bases, J shed 3 bases, and the junction held 4 bases outside the gene matches. The CDR3 consists of 15 residues. Germline V gene sequence: CDR1 LNHDA, CDR2 SQIVND (reference sequence). The CDR3 nucleotides read TGTGCCAGTAGTATGGGACAGGTTCTCAATCAGCCCCAGCATTTT. As protein: CASSMGQVLNQPQHF.

The J gene is TRBJ2-7, the V gene TRBV18; D gene ambiguous. CDR1 KGHSH and CDR2 LQKENI come from the germline V gene. The CDR3 is 11 residues long. Trimming pared 3 bases from V and 2 bases from J, leaving 2 bases between. The CDR3 loop is CASSPAYEQYF. The CDR3 DNA reads TGTGCCAGCTCACCTGCCTACGAGCAGTACTTC.

The CDR3 sequence is CAWRTNGGVNTEAFF. The CDR3 coding sequence is TGTGCCTGGAGGACCAACGGGGGGGTGAACACTGAAGCTTTCTTT. V and J are TRBV30 and TRBJ1-1; tentatively, D is TRBD1 (5 bases). The V end was cut by 3 bases, the J end by 0 bases, with 14 bases between. Germline V gene sequence: CDR1 GTSNPN, CDR2 SVGIG (reference sequence). The CDR3 totals 15 residues.

This chain uses TRBV14 with TRBJ2-7; D possibly corresponds to TRBD1 (5 bases). Germline CDR1 SGHDN, CDR2 FVKESK. The ends were cut back, 4 bases at V and 0 bases at J, with 16 bases in the middle. The CDR3 is 16 residues long. The DNA of the CDR3 is TGTGCCAGCAGCCTCTTTACAGGAATCTACTCCTACGAGCAGTACTTC. This codes for CASSLFTGIYSYEQYF.

The chain couples TRBV12-3 or TRBV12-4 to TRBJ1-1; possible D gene TRBD1, 6 bases. V was clipped by 5 bases and J by 1 base, with 8 bases between them. The CDR3 runs 13 residues. Written as DNA, the CDR3 is TGTGCCAGCAGTCGGGGGGCGAACACTGAAGCTTTCTTT. Its translation: CASSRGANTEAFF.